This TCR beta chain comes out of a study of human T cells and chemical hapten exposure. Study-level background: Alopecia areata, totalis or universalis was found in mostly female patients.

V lost 7 bases to trimming and J lost 2 bases, with 9 bases between them. Germline V lookup: CDR1 MNHEY, CDR2 SVGEGT. This CDR3 comprises 13 residues. As to time point: patch test 2, 6 weeks after DPC sensitization. The treatment here: therapeutic diphenylcyclopropenone sensitization with weekly scalp DPC. TCRdb passed the RACE reads through MiXCR, listing each CDR3 protein once. Altogether some 80,000 distinct CDR3 sequences are present, more than 9% being singletons, with the ten largest covering roughly 1.5%. The table lists this clonotype with many counts. Its antigen remains unidentified. Findings and limits, study-wide: Alopecia affected the donors, so their immune response may differ from healthy people's.

The sample in question was whole blood, obtained in connection with sensitization to the hapten diphenylcyclopropenone (DPC). V is TRBV6-2 or TRBV6-3 and J is TRBJ1-5, with unresolved D. This clonotype was sampled from a man between 18 and 35 years old with alopecia areata. Some clones in this sample may be carry-over from other donors' samples. The CDR3, as DNA: TGTGCCAGCAATACAGTGGGCAATCAGCCCCAGCATTTT. Its protein is CASNTVGNQPQHF.